This T cell receptor (beta chain) was sequenced during a study of OX40 agonist ivuxolimab in advanced cancers. About the study as a whole: The costimulatory receptor OX40 (CD134) was targeted by ivuxolimab, a fully human IgG2 agonistic monoclonal antibody. Intravenous ivuxolimab was administered to patients every 2 weeks at six dose levels: 0.01, 0.1, 0.3, 1.5, 3 and 10 mg/kg. Of the roughly 52 dose-escalation patients, hepatocellular carcinoma was present in some 19, melanoma in approximately 15, renal cell carcinoma in 9 and head and neck cancer in 9. The dose-escalation cohort was 82.7% male with a mean age of roughly 62 years, ranging from roughly 20 to 80. Patients were allowed to have had prior anti-PD-1, anti-PD-L1 or anti-CTLA-4 therapy, and roughly two fifths of the dose-escalation patients had been treated with checkpoint inhibitors. Partial responses occurred in three dose-escalation patients: two with cutaneous melanoma and one with hepatocellular carcinoma. The point of sequencing TCRbeta in the periphery was to test whether ivuxolimab changed TCR sequence diversity and drove clonal T-cell expansion. The paper describes the monotherapy dose-escalation part (N ≈ 52 patients) of the phase I trial of ivuxolimab.

The paper's findings and limits, for the study overall: Partial responders in the 0.1-3.0 mg/kg groups had among the lowest normalized peripheral clonal expansion, especially among CD8+ T cells. Low levels of normalized T-cell clonal expansion were also seen in some patients who did not respond. Clonal expansion of both CD4+ and CD8+ blood T cells was observed from baseline to week 6 at doses 0.1 to 3.0 mg/kg. Which antigens the clonally expanded peripheral T cells were specific for was not determined. On average, CD8+ T cells showed more expanded clones than CD4+ T cells after ivuxolimab.

A word on this clone: Its antigen is unknown. Nothing much larger sits one base from this clone, and base qualities are not available.

Genomic DNA was isolated from the sorted cells so that the TCRbeta CDR3 region could be sequenced. TCRbeta CDR3 regions were sequenced using the immunoSEQ Assay. TCRdb took this table from immuneACCESS and kept in-frame rearrangements with V and J called. Such tables lack part of the clones; where checked against another copy, unresolved V genes explain under half of the gap, and the rest is unexplained. The sample table holds about 84,000 clones, of which approximately 88% were seen once. In total, the top ten clones hold less than 3% of the sample. Patients with autoimmune disease history or receiving systemic immunosuppression were excluded from the trial. Peripheral blood for TCR sequencing was collected from all dose cohorts at baseline, on cycle 4 day 1, and on cycle 7 day 1. The samples were drawn from a first-in-human, open-label, multicenter phase I dose-escalation trial of ivuxolimab. Adults with locally advanced or metastatic melanoma, renal cell carcinoma, hepatocellular carcinoma or head and neck squamous cell carcinoma were enrolled in the trial. Before TCR sequencing, CD4+ and CD8+ T cells were separately sorted from peripheral blood.

The germline V gene yields KGHSH for CDR1 and LQKENI for CDR2. The V and J ends are trimmed by 0 bases and 1 base, leaving 8 bases between them. Including cysteine and phenylalanine, the CDR3 has 15 amino acids. Only the CDR3 region is kept as DNA, spanning 45 bases read in frame from base 1. The source material was CD4+ or CD8+ T cells sorted from blood, sampled in a trial of the OX40 agonist ivuxolimab. Rearrangement joined TRBV18 to TRBJ2-3; the D gene assignment is ambiguous. The clonotype comes from an adult with an advanced solid tumor such as melanoma, head and neck, liver or kidney cancer. The CDR3 protein: CASSPPRYGTDTQYF. The nucleotide sequence is given as TGTGCCAGCTCACCACCCAGGTACGGCACAGATACGCAGTATTTT.